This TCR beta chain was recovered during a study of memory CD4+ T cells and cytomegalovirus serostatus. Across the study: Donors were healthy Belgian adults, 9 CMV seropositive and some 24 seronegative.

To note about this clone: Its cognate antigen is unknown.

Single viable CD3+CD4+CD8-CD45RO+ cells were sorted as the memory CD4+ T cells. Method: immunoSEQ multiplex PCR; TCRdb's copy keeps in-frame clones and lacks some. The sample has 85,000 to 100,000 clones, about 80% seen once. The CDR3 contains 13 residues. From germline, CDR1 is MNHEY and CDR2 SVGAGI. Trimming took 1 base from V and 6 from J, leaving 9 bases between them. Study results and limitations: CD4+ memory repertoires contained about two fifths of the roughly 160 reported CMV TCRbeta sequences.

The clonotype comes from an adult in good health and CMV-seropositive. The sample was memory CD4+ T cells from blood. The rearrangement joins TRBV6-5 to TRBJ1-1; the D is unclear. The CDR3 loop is CASSYWRGSEAFF. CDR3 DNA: TGTGCCAGCAGTTACTGGCGGGGATCTGAAGCTTTCTTT.